These 17 T cell receptor beta chains originate from one sample sequenced in a study of T cell responses to AZD1222 COVID-19 vaccine. The method was immunoSEQ multiplex PCR; TCRdb's version includes in-frame clones alone and lacks a portion of them. The data contain about 94,000 clones, around 87% of them seen just once; the ten biggest clones take up about 8%. Sequencing used peripheral blood, obtained on day 0 of AZD1222 vaccination. The receptors were sampled from an adult in good health.

The chain is built from TRBV19 and TRBJ1-3; no firm D call. The germline V gene has CDR1 LNHDA and CDR2 SQIVND (reference sequence). The CDR3 length is 13 residues. Trimming shortened V by 5 bases and J by 6 bases, and 11 bases separated the two germline ends. The CDR3 nucleotides read TGTGCCAGTAGTGTGGCGTTGACAAACACCATATATTTT. It encodes CASSVALTNTIYF.

In nucleotides, the CDR3 is TGTGCCAGCAGGTCTAGGGCCTCGCCGAACACTGAAGCTTTCTTT. Residues: CASRSRASPNTEAFF. V and J are TRBV7-9 and TRBJ1-1; no clear D. CDR1 SEHNR and CDR2 FQNEAQ come from the germline V gene (reference sequence). The V and J ends lost 6 bases and 1 base respectively, with 15 bases between them. This CDR3 region has 15 residues.

The chain has TRBV6-2 or TRBV6-3 and TRBJ1-2; D uncertain. The CDR3 has 14 amino acids. The germline V and J ends were trimmed by 4 bases and 4 bases, with 13 bases remaining between them. CDR1 is MNHEY, CDR2 SVGEGT, per germline. The CDR3 DNA reads TGTGCCAGCAGTTCCCAGCGGATCCGCTATGGCTACACCTTC. This gives the protein CASSSQRIRYGYTF.

Points on this clone: The junction does not match germline at one end; this may be a read error. This sequence joins TRBV10-3 and TRBJ1-5; D unresolved. Germline values: CDR1 ENHRY, CDR2 SYGVKD. This CDR3 is 13 amino acids long. The CDR3 nucleotides are TGTGCCATCAATGAGGGCACCAATCAGCCCCAGCATTTT. Its protein product is CAINEGTNQPQHF.

A few counts support this clone. The gene calls are TRBV19 and TRBJ1-4, with unresolved D. Germline loops: CDR1 LNHDA, CDR2 SQIVND (reference sequence). Trimming took off 5 bases at V and 7 bases at J, with 14 bases between the two ends. The CDR3 has 14 amino acids. The CDR3 coding sequence is TGTGCCAGTAGTCAGATGAGTGCCGGTGAAAAACTGTTTTTT. Its translation is CASSQMSAGEKLFF. Looking up the rest from reference TRBV19 and TRBJ1-4 gives the full variable domain: DGGITQSPKYLFRKEGQNVTLSCEQNLNHDAMYWYRQDPGQGLRLIYYSQIVNDFQKGDIAEGYSVSREKKESFPLTVTSAQKNPTAFYLCASSQMSAGEKLFFGSGTQLSVL.

J is TRBJ2-5 and V is TRBV27; no definite D call. V lost 2 bases, J lost 8 bases, and 12 bases lay in between. This CDR3 is built from 13 residues. Germline lookup yields CDR1 MNHEY and CDR2 SMNVEV (reference sequence). The CDR3 here is CASSLEDRQTQYF. The CDR3 DNA reads as TGTGCCAGCAGTTTAGAAGATAGACAAACCCAGTACTTC.

The gene calls are TRBV5-1 and TRBJ1-2; D call uncertain. This CDR3 is built from 14 residues. Germline CDR1 SGHRS, CDR2 YFSETQ. Trimming removed 3 bases from V and 4 bases from J, with 13 bases in between. CDR3 region: CASSSRPETYGYTF. The CDR3 coding sequence is TGCGCCAGCAGCTCCCGCCCGGAGACCTATGGCTACACCTTC.

This chain joins TRBV30 and TRBJ1-2, with TRBD1 matching over 7 bases. CDR1 and CDR2 from the germline V gene are GTSNPN and SVGIG (reference sequence). J was trimmed by 4 bases and V by 0 bases; bases with no gene match: 8. The CDR3 is 15 residues long. CDR3 in amino acids: CAWSVLQGLSYGYTF. The CDR3, as DNA: TGTGCCTGGAGTGTACTACAGGGGTTGTCCTATGGCTACACCTTC.

The chain is built from TRBV19 and TRBJ1-2, with 8 bases aligning to TRBD1. This CDR3 has 14 residues. Trimming removed 3 bases from V and 4 bases from J; junction bases left unmatched: 4. Germline V gene lookup returns CDR1 LNHDA and CDR2 SQIVND (reference sequence). Here the CDR3 DNA reads TGTGCCAGTAGTATCGGACAGGGACCCTATGGCTACACCTTC. It is translated as CASSIGQGPYGYTF.

The chain links TRBV18 to TRBJ1-2; TRBD1 is a possible D gene (5 bases). From germline, CDR1 is KGHSH and CDR2 LQKENI. V was shortened by 0 bases and J by 6 bases, with 11 bases between the two germline ends. CDR3 length: 14 amino acids. The CDR3, as DNA: TGTGCCAGCTCACCACCGAATGGGGCGGATGGCTACACCTTC. The encoded protein is CASSPPNGADGYTF.

The chain carries TRBV11-2 and TRBJ2-5; D gene unclear. V was cut by 5 bases and J by 2 bases, with 9 bases left in between. The germline V gene encodes CDR1 SGHAT and CDR2 FQNNGV. This CDR3 spans 13 amino acids. The CDR3 region is CASSPSRQETQYF. The CDR3 nucleotides are TGTGCCAGCAGCCCCAGCAGGCAAGAGACCCAGTACTTC.

The genes are TRBV7-3 and TRBJ2-5, with no clear D. There are 15 residues in the CDR3. Trimming took 3 bases from V and 1 from J, leaving 12 bases between them. The germline CDR1 and CDR2 sequences are SGHTA and FQGTGA. The CDR3 DNA reads as TGTGCCAGCAGCTTCAGCGCGGCCCCCCAAGAGACCCAGTACTTC. Translated, it gives CASSFSAAPQETQYF.

The table lists this clone with many counts. V is TRBV5-1 and J is TRBJ2-3; D is unresolved. CDR1 is SGHRS, CDR2 YFSETQ, per germline. The CDR3 contains 13 residues. With 3 bases removed from V and 6 bases from J, the gap between germline ends came to 11 bases. The CDR3, as DNA: TGCGCCAGCAGCTCCCTTCGCCGGGATACGCAGTATTTT. It is translated as CASSSLRRDTQYF.

This chain links TRBV6-5 with TRBJ1-1; 7 nucleotides line up with TRBD1. The J segment lost 0 bases and the V segment lost 6 bases, leaving 7 bases of the junction unmatched. Germline V gene data show CDR1 as MNHEY and CDR2 as SVGAGI. This CDR3 has 15 residues. The chain's CDR3 is CASSRDSNMNTEAFF. CDR3 nucleotides: TGTGCCAGCAGCCGGGACAGTAACATGAACACTGAAGCTTTCTTT.

The chain links TRBV9 to TRBJ1-1; D possibly corresponds to TRBD1 (5 bases). V shed 6 bases and J shed 1 base, with 16 bases lying between them. This CDR3 region has 15 residues. In germline, CDR1 is SGDLS, CDR2 YYNGEE. The CDR3 region is CASNRDRQGNTEAFF. DNA for the CDR3: TGTGCCAGCAACCGGGACCGGCAAGGGAACACTGAAGCTTTCTTT.

In its sample, this clone was seen once. The chain couples TRBV4-3 to TRBJ2-7, with D possibly matching TRBD1 (5 bases). V was cut by 0 bases and J by 6 bases, with 9 bases left in between. From germline, CDR1 is LGHNA and CDR2 YSLEER. This CDR3 is built from 13 residues. The CDR3 coding sequence is TGCGCCAGCAGCCAAGATTTAGGGGCCGAGCAGTACTTC. This codes for CASSQDLGAEQYF.

CDR3 protein: CASSLEGLGTNEKLFF. CDR3 bases: TGTGCCAGCAGCTTAGAAGGGTTGGGAACTAATGAAAAACTGTTTTTT. The chain has TRBV11-2 and TRBJ1-4; D is uncertain. Germline V gene sequence: CDR1 SGHAT, CDR2 FQNNGV. The CDR3 extends over 16 amino acids. Trimming pared 0 bases from V and 1 base from J, leaving 9 bases between.